This T cell receptor beta chain was recovered during a study of T-cell reconstitution after alpha-beta-depleted transplantation in children. Whole-study results and caveats: Reports say that about two months after transplant, the alpha-beta T cells came out of several hundred graft clones that had expanded. The high TCRbeta diversity at day 60 in some patients came from surviving recipient T cells and thymic progenitors. From newly produced T cells came most of the T-cell counts and diversity one year after transplant.

Construction of the TCRbeta library involved unique molecular identifiers. TCRdb processed the PCR reads anew with MiXCR; each CDR3 protein has one entry. The repertoire has 350,000 to 500,000 distinct CDR3 sequences, approximately 42% of them found once; the top ten carry approximately 25%. Remarks on this clonotype: Its antigen is as yet unknown.

The material was PBMCs, obtained before TCRalphabeta/CD19-depleted stem cell transplant. The receptor's source is a girl under 10 years old with aplastic anemia, due to receive a stem cell transplant.

CDR3 loop: CASSYSRTSGPKGSYNEQFF. CDR3 DNA sequence: TGTGCCAGCAGTTACTCGAGGACTAGCGGGCCCAAGGGCTCCTACAATGAGCAGTTCTTC. V is TRBV6-2 or TRBV6-3 and J is TRBJ2-1, with 11 bases matching TRBD2. Germline values: CDR1 MNHEY, CDR2 SVGEGT. This CDR3 region has 20 residues. J lost 0 bases, V lost 0 bases, and 10 bases had no gene match.